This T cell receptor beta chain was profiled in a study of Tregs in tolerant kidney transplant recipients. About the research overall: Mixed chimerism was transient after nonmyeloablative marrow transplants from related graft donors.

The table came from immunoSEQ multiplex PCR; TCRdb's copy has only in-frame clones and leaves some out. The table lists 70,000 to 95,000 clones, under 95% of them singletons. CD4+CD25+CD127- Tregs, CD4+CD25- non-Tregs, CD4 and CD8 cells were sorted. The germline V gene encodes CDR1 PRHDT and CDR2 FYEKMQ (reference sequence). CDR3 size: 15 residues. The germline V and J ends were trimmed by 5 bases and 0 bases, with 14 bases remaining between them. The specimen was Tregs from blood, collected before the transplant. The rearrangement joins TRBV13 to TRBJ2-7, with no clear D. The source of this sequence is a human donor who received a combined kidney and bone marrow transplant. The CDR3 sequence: CASSPGAQFSYEQYF. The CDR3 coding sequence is TGTGCCAGCAGCCCAGGAGCCCAATTCTCCTACGAGCAGTACTTC.